Each of the 4 T cell receptor beta chains below was sequenced from the same sample in a study of blood T cell repertoires in COVID-19. The table came from immunoSEQ multiplex PCR; TCRdb's copy has only in-frame clones and leaves some out. The sample includes about 280,000 clones, nearly 90% seen only once; the top ten take around 1.9%. The material sequenced was PBMCs or T cells enriched from blood (not recorded which). These receptors originate from a woman in her sixties or seventies who had recovered from COVID-19.

The rearrangement links TRBV28 to TRBJ1-6, with 7 bases aligning to TRBD1. Germline loops: CDR1 MDHEN, CDR2 SYDVKM. The V segment lost 5 bases and the J segment 4 bases; nucleotides outside the gene matches: 5. This CDR3 region has 15 residues. CDR3 DNA sequence: TGTGCCAGCAGTACGGGACAGTTTTATAATTCACCCCTCCACTTT. Translation gives CASSTGQFYNSPLHF.

The count of this clone is one. The chain has TRBV7-8 and TRBJ2-7; no clear D. The CDR3 contains 12 residues. Germline V gene sequence: CDR1 SGHVS, CDR2 FQNEAQ. Trimming removed 5 bases at V and 6 bases at J, with 11 bases between. The CDR3 nucleotides read TGTGCCAGCAGCCTTCCTAGAGGCGAGCAGTACTTC. Translated: CASSLPRGEQYF. Using reference TRBV7-8 and TRBJ2-7 for the parts outside the CDR3, the full variable domain is GAGVSQSPRYKVAKRGQDVALRCDPISGHVSLFWYQQALGQGPEFLTYFQNEAQLDKSGLPSDRFFAERPEGSVSTLKIQRTQQEDSAVYLCASSLPRGEQYFGPGTRLTVT.

V usage is TRBV12-3 or TRBV12-4 and J usage is TRBJ2-7; 8 bases are shared with TRBD1. With 2 bases clipped from V and 4 bases from J, the junction kept 1 base outside the gene matches. This CDR3 has 13 residues. The CDR3 DNA is TGTGCCAGCAGTTTAAGGACAGGGTACGAGCAGTACTTC. Amino acid sequence: CASSLRTGYEQYF.

This chain joins TRBV18 and TRBJ2-7, with D unclear. This CDR3 spans 13 amino acids. Germline CDR1 is KGHSH and CDR2 is LQKENI. V was pared by 4 bases and J by 3 bases, with 10 bases between. The CDR3 sequence is CASSLRVDYEQYF. In DNA form, the CDR3 reads TGTGCCAGCTCACTACGAGTCGACTACGAGCAGTACTTC.